One and the same sample provided the 20 T cell receptor beta chains below, sequenced in a study of PD-1 blockade in mismatch repair-deficient tumors. The assay was immunoSEQ multiplex PCR, and TCRdb's table has in-frame clones only and misses some. This table holds approximately 16,000 clones, over 75% found once. The sample consisted of PBMCs, taken less than 25 weeks after starting pembrolizumab. These receptor sequences come from an adult with mismatch repair-deficient cancer.

V usage is TRBV18 and J usage is TRBJ1-6, with 7 bases lining up with TRBD1. Per germline, CDR1 KGHSH and CDR2 LQKENI. The CDR3 spans 17 residues. V shed 1 base, J shed 8 bases, and the junction held 11 bases outside the gene matches. This CDR3 is CASSPQVSTGADSPLHF. The DNA of the CDR3 is TGTGCCAGCTCACCACAGGTCTCAACAGGGGCCGATTCACCCCTCCACTTT.

This clone appeared once. The genes are TRBV6-1 and TRBJ1-2; 7 nucleotides line up with TRBD1. Germline lookup yields CDR1 MNHNS and CDR2 SASEGT. The trim removed 7 bases at V and 3 bases at J, leaving 8 bases unmatched. The CDR3 contains 14 residues. The CDR3 DNA reads as TGTGCCAGCACTCCAGGAGGGACAGACTATGGCTACACCTTC. It is translated as CASTPGGTDYGYTF.

V is TRBV21-1 and J is TRBJ1-5; the table's D call TRBD1 went unverified against the DNA. TRBV21-1 is an annotated pseudogene. The CDR3 is 13 residues long. In DNA form, the CDR3 reads TGTGCCCCCCGGGACAGCGAAAATCAGCCCCAGCATTTT. Protein product: CAPRDSENQPQHF.

The chain has TRBV9 and TRBJ1-1; tentative D call: TRBD1 (5 bases). V gave up 3 bases and J gave up 11 bases, with 23 bases separating them. The CDR3 contains 15 residues. Germline-derived CDR1 and CDR2 are SGDLS and YYNGEE. CDR3 sequence (DNA): TGTGCCAGCAGCGCTTTACCCCGCGGGGGGGAGATCGCTTTCTTT. This sequence encodes CASSALPRGGEIAFF.

This sequence joins TRBV9 and TRBJ1-1; TRBD1 is a possible D gene (5 bases). Germline V gene data show CDR1 as SGDLS and CDR2 as YYNGEE. With 2 bases removed from V and 4 bases from J, the gap between germline ends came to 12 bases. The CDR3 runs 14 residues. The CDR3 here is CASSVGGSGTEAFF. CDR3 in DNA: TGTGCCAGCAGCGTGGGGGGGTCGGGCACTGAAGCTTTCTTT.

This chain links TRBV27 with TRBJ1-2; D not resolved. The CDR3 has 14 residues. Germline lookup yields CDR1 MNHEY and CDR2 SMNVEV (reference sequence). V lost 4 bases and J 4 bases, leaving 13 bases between the germline ends. This chain's CDR3 is CASSSEGGIYGYTF. The CDR3 DNA reads as TGTGCCAGCAGTTCGGAGGGAGGGATCTATGGCTACACCTTC.

The chain links TRBV11-3 to TRBJ2-5; 9 bases fit TRBD1. The CDR3 is 14 amino acids. V was pared by 4 bases and J by 5 bases, with 5 bases of the junction left unmatched. Germline-derived CDR1 and CDR2 are SGHNT and YENEEA. CDR3 in amino acids: CASSSGQGWETQYF. The CDR3 bases are TGTGCCAGCAGCTCTGGACAGGGGTGGGAGACCCAGTACTTC.

The chain recombines TRBV9 with TRBJ2-3; 8 nucleotides agree with TRBD2. Trimming at V came to 3 bases and at J to 5 bases, leaving 2 bases not matched to a gene. Germline assignment: CDR1 SGDLS and CDR2 YYNGEE. The CDR3 runs to 13 residues. CDR3 sequence: CASSDSGEDTQYF. In nucleotides, the CDR3 is TGTGCCAGCAGCGATAGCGGGGAAGATACGCAGTATTTT.

The chain has TRBV12-5 and TRBJ1-5; D may be TRBD1 (6 bases). The germline V gene has CDR1 LGHNT and CDR2 FRNRAP. This CDR3 is 14 amino acids long. Trimming removed 5 bases from V and 5 bases from J, with 13 bases in between. CDR3 nucleotides: TGTGCTAGTGGTCTCACAGGGACGTATCAGCCCCAGCATTTT. This encodes CASGLTGTYQPQHF.

The chain has TRBV30 and TRBJ1-6; no definite D call. CDR1 GTSNPN and CDR2 SVGIG come from the germline V gene (reference sequence). The CDR3 loop spans 14 amino acids. With 3 bases removed from V and 7 bases from J, the gap between germline ends came to 13 bases. This CDR3 reads CAWSFDRLNSPLHF. The CDR3 DNA reads as TGTGCCTGGAGCTTCGACCGACTAAATTCACCCCTCCACTTT.

V gene TRBV6-1 combines with J gene TRBJ1-2; D is ambiguous. V was trimmed by 5 bases and J by 4 bases, leaving 14 bases between them. The CDR3 consists of 14 residues. Germline V gene lookup returns CDR1 MNHNS and CDR2 SASEGT. The CDR3 region has the DNA TGTGCCAGCAGTAACCTTGGGCCGCGCTATGGCTACACCTTC. It is translated as CASSNLGPRYGYTF.

This clone was found a few times. The chain couples TRBV27 to TRBJ2-7; 9 bases line up with TRBD1. Germline V gene lookup returns CDR1 MNHEY and CDR2 SMNVEV (reference sequence). This CDR3 has 17 residues. V was pared by 5 bases and J by 3 bases, with 14 bases of the junction left unmatched. CDR3: CASSIRQGGLLSYEQYF. As DNA, the CDR3 is TGTGCCAGCAGTATCCGACAGGGGGGACTTTTAAGCTACGAGCAGTACTTC.

This chain links TRBV2 with TRBJ1-5, with a possible D match to TRBD1 (6 bases). Germline loops: CDR1 SNHLY, CDR2 FYNNEI. The CDR3 is 16 amino acids. The V end was cut by 7 bases, the J end by 2 bases, with 18 bases between. The DNA for the CDR3 is TGTGCCAGCACGAGGAGGGGGGGCGAGGGCAATCAGCCCCAGCATTTT. Its translation is CASTRRGGEGNQPQHF.

The chain employs TRBV2 and TRBJ2-3; D possibly corresponds to TRBD1 (6 bases). The germline gives CDR1 SNHLY, CDR2 FYNNEI. Trimming removed 4 bases from V and 1 base from J, with 12 bases in between. The CDR3 totals 15 residues. The CDR3 DNA reads TGTGCCAGCAGTGTAGAGGGGGTGCGCACAGATACGCAGTATTTT. It yields the protein CASSVEGVRTDTQYF. The variable domain in full, with the rest retrieved from reference TRBV2 and TRBJ2-3, is EPEVTQTPSHQVTQMGQEVILRCVPISNHLYFYWYRQILGQKVEFLVSFYNNEISEKSEIFDDQFSVERPDGSNFTLKIRSTKLEDSAMYFCASSVEGVRTDTQYFGPGTRLTVL.

The V call is TRBV27, the J call TRBJ2-5; 10 bases align to TRBD1. The germline V gene has CDR1 MNHEY and CDR2 SMNVEV (reference sequence). There are 15 residues in the CDR3. Trimming at V came to 6 bases and at J to 1 base, leaving 5 bases not matched to a gene. Here the CDR3 reads CASSRDRGSQETQYF. The CDR3 DNA sequence: TGTGCCAGCAGCCGGGACAGGGGCTCCCAAGAGACCCAGTACTTC.

V usage is TRBV5-4 and J usage is TRBJ1-4, with 8 bases lining up with TRBD1. CDR1 and CDR2 from the germline V gene are SGHNT and YYREEE (reference sequence). The CDR3 consists of 16 residues. Trimming cost V 0 bases and J 4 bases; bases outside gene matches: 5. The CDR3 reads CASSLGATGVNEKLFF. The DNA for the CDR3 is TGTGCCAGCAGCTTGGGGGCGACAGGGGTTAATGAAAAACTGTTTTTT. Together with reference TRBV5-4 and TRBJ1-4, the CDR3 gives the full variable domain: ETGVTQSPTHLIKTRGQQVTLRCSSQSGHNTVSWYQQALGQGPQFIFQYYREEENGRGNFPPRFSGLQFPNYSSELNVNALELDDSALYLCASSLGATGVNEKLFFGSGTQLSVL.

The chain combines TRBV27 with TRBJ2-7; 7 positions match TRBD1. V lost 4 bases, J lost 6 bases, and 9 bases stayed unmatched. Germline assignment: CDR1 MNHEY and CDR2 SMNVEV (reference sequence). The CDR3 is made up of 14 amino acids. The CDR3: CASSSRDSRFEQYF. The CDR3 nucleotides read TGTGCCAGCAGTTCCCGGGACAGCCGTTTCGAGCAGTACTTC.

This chain joins TRBV7-9 and TRBJ2-7; 7 nucleotides align to TRBD2. Germline-derived CDR1 and CDR2 are SEHNR and FQNEAQ (reference sequence). The J segment lost 5 bases and the V segment lost 0 bases, leaving 10 bases of the junction unmatched. CDR3 length: 16 amino acids. The CDR3 is CASSLARPGRVDEQYF. The CDR3 bases are TGTGCCAGCAGCTTAGCGCGGCCAGGGAGGGTCGACGAGCAGTACTTC.

V and J are TRBV2 and TRBJ1-5; 9 bases agree with TRBD1. Germline assignment: CDR1 SNHLY and CDR2 FYNNEI. This CDR3 is 15 amino acids long. Unmatched junction bases numbered 6, after V lost 7 bases and J lost 2 bases. CDR3: CASTGQGVGNQPQHF. CDR3 coding DNA: TGTGCCAGCACGGGACAGGGAGTTGGCAATCAGCCCCAGCATTTT.

V and J are TRBV19 and TRBJ1-4; perhaps TRBD1 as D (5 bases). The CDR3 is 16 residues long. CDR1 is LNHDA and CDR2 is SQIVND in the germline V gene (reference sequence). V shed 3 bases and J shed 0 bases, with 11 bases lying between them. In DNA form, the CDR3 reads TGTGCCAGTAGTATTCGGGGGGGTGCAACTAATGAAAAACTGTTTTTT. This translates into CASSIRGGATNEKLFF.